A single sample is the source of the 8 T cell receptor beta chains below, sequenced in a study of shared clonotypes between healthy human individuals. Generated by immunoSEQ multiplex PCR, the TCRdb table keeps only in-frame clones and is missing some. The sample has millions of clones, more than 90% seen once. Sequencing was carried out using naive CD4+ T cells sorted from blood. Subset noted: CD45RA+ positively selected. The receptors shown here come from a man between 18 and 29 years old in good health.

The rearrangement uses TRBV21-1 and TRBJ1-4; the table's D call TRBD1 went unverified against the DNA. TRBV21-1 is reported as a pseudogene. The CDR3 extends over 16 amino acids. DNA for the CDR3: TGTGCCAGCAGCAAGGGGAGACAGGGGGATTTAGAAAAACTGTTTTTT. It yields the protein CASSKGRQGDLEKLFF.

The chain couples TRBV5-1 to TRBJ1-1; 7 bases align to TRBD1. V shed 3 bases and J 5 bases; nucleotides not matched to a gene: 7. The CDR3 extends over 14 amino acids. The germline V gene encodes CDR1 SGHRS and CDR2 YFSETQ. CDR3 sequence (DNA): TGCGCCAGCAGCTCCCAAGGGGGCCGGACTGAAGCTTTCTTT. Its protein is CASSSQGGRTEAFF. The variable domain in full, completed from reference TRBV5-1 and TRBJ1-1, reads KAGVTQTPRYLIKTRGQQVTLSCSPISGHRSVSWYQQTPGQGLQFLFEYFSETQRNKGNFPGRFSGRQFSNSRSEMNVSTLELGDSALYLCASSSQGGRTEAFFGQGTRLTVV.

The chain couples TRBV9 to TRBJ1-3; perhaps TRBD1 as D (5 bases). Germline loops: CDR1 SGDLS, CDR2 YYNGEE. V dropped 4 bases and J dropped 0 bases, with 17 bases sitting between them. The CDR3 is 17 residues long. As DNA, the CDR3 is TGTGCCAGCAGCCCCGCGGCAGGGACCTCCTCTGGAAACACCATATATTTT. Amino acid sequence: CASSPAAGTSSGNTIYF.

This rearrangement joins TRBV11-3 to TRBJ2-1, with 8 bases fitting TRBD2. Looked up from germline, CDR1 is SGHNT and CDR2 is YENEEA. The CDR3 is 13 amino acids. The V and J ends lost 1 base and 14 bases, in that order; junction bases with no gene match: 7. CDR3 nucleotide sequence: TGTGCCAGCAGCTTAGGGTCCGGGACTAGGGAGTTCTTC. It is translated as CASSLGSGTREFF.

The V gene is TRBV30, the J gene TRBJ2-5; maybe TRBD1 (5 bases). Germline assignment: CDR1 GTSNPN and CDR2 SVGIG (reference sequence). The length of the CDR3 is 12 residues. CDR3 sequence reads: CGVAGSGETQYF. The CDR3 nucleotides read TGTGGAGTCGCAGGGTCAGGAGAGACCCAGTACTTC.

CDR3 sequence reads: CASSYRGQGNSPLHF. DNA of the CDR3: TGTGCCAGCAGTTATAGGGGACAGGGGAATTCACCCCTCCACTTT. This chain connects TRBV6-6 to TRBJ1-6; 10 bases match TRBD1. This CDR3 has 15 residues. Germline V gene lookup returns CDR1 MNHNY and CDR2 SVGAGI (reference sequence). V dropped 3 bases and J dropped 7; count of bases not matched to a gene: 3.

Details on this clone: Other DNA sequences in this sample translate to the same CDR3. The J gene is TRBJ2-7, the V gene TRBV5-4, with 7 bases matching TRBD1. CDR1 and CDR2 (germline): SGHNT, YYREEE (reference sequence). Unmatched junction bases numbered 6, after V lost 4 bases and J lost 2 bases. The length of the CDR3 is 14 residues. Here the CDR3 reads CASSLTTGPYEQYF. CDR3 nucleotides: TGTGCCAGCAGCCTGACGACAGGGCCCTACGAGCAGTACTTC.

The genes are TRBV18 and TRBJ2-3; 8 bases are a match to TRBD2. The germline V gene encodes CDR1 KGHSH and CDR2 LQKENI. CDR3 length: 19 residues. V lost 2 bases to trimming and J lost 0 bases; unmatched junction nucleotides: 13. CDR3 in DNA: TGTGCCAGCTCACCAACTAGCGGTCAACTGGGCTCTAGCACAGATACGCAGTATTTT. Its protein is CASSPTSGQLGSSTDTQYF.